This T cell receptor (beta chain) came from a study of T-cell reconstitution after alpha-beta-depleted transplantation in children (dated by TCRdb to about 2016). Looking at the study overall: Using TCR repertoire profiling, the study followed T-cell immune reconstitution in a quantitative way in children after TCRalphabeta/CD19-depleted allogeneic hematopoietic cell transplantation.

The treatment or condition tag for this specimen amounts to: allogeneic hematopoietic cell transplantation with graft depleted of TCRalphabeta T cells and CD19 B cells. TCRalphabeta/CD19-depleted allogeneic hematopoietic cell grafts were given to the transplant recipients, all of whom were children. The CDR3 covers 15 residues, taking in both the cysteine and the phenylalanine. Left in the record is the CDR3 DNA by itself, 45 bases read in frame from the first base. CDR1 and CDR2 were assigned from the germline V gene as SGHDT and YYEEEE. V is pruned by 4 bases and J by 2 bases, leaving 9 bases of the junction without a gene match. Libraries came from PCR. The sample was run on an Illumina HiSeq 2500. Molecular barcoding was employed in the preparation of TCR libraries, with unique molecular identifiers being used to normalize TCRbeta repertoire quantification. TCRdb's own reprocessing of the public reads used fastp at Q25 and MiXCR and kept productive beta chains. Duplicate CDR3 protein sequences are folded into a single record with the most common DNA and genes. The sample table holds more than 400,000 distinct CDR3 sequences, of which roughly 10% were seen once. The top ten clones comprise around 13% of the sample.

In this sample, this clonotype turned up a few times. The antigen it recognizes is unknown. Base qualities are missing; no much larger clone stands one base away. Results the study describes overall, beyond this receptor: The apparently early alphabetaT-cell count recovery about two months after transplant was reportedly dependent on only several hundred rapidly expanded clones derived from non-depleted graft cells. In some patients, the high TCRbeta diversity seen at day 60 was put down to recipient T cells and intrathymic progenitors that had survived conditioning. Hyperexpanded clone frequencies declined over subsequent months; after one year, T-cell counts and TCRbeta diversity were mostly attributed to newly produced T cells.

The rearranged chain carries TRBV5-6 and TRBJ2-7; a stretch of 7 junction bases matches TRBD1. Sequencing was performed on PBMCs, mostly from graft donor cells, taken 180 days after TCRalphabeta/CD19-depleted stem cell transplant. The receptor's source is a female patient aged 2-10 years who had a stem cell transplant for aplastic anemia, so the T cells may come from the graft donor. In nucleotide form, the sequence is TGTGCCAGCAGCGCTTACAGGGGTGAGACCTACGAGCAGTACTTC. The resulting protein is CASSAYRGETYEQYF. The CDR3 plus the reference TRBV5-6 and TRBJ2-7 genes for the other parts give the full variable domain: DAGVTQSPTHLIKTRGQQVTLRCSPKSGHDTVSWYQQALGQGPQFIFQYYEEEERQRGNFPDRFSGHQFPNYSSELNVNALLLGDSALYLCASSAYRGETYEQYFGPGTRLTVT.